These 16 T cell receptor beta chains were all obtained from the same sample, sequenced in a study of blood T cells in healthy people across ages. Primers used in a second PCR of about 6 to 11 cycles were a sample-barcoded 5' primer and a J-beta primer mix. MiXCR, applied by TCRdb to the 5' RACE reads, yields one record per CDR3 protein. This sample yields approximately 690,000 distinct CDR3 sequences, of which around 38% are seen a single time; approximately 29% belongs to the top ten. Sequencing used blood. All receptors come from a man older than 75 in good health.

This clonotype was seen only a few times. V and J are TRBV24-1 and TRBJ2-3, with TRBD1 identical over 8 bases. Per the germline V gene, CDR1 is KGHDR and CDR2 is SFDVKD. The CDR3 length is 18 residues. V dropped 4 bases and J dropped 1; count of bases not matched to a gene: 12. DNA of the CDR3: TGTGCCACCAGTGACCGCTCCAGACCGGGACAGGGCACAGATACGCAGTATTTT. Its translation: CATSDRSRPGQGTDTQYF.

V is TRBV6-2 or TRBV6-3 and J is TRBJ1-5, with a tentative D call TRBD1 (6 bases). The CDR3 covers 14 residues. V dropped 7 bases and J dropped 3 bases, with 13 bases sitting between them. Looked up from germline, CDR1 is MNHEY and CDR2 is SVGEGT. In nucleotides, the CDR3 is TGTGCCAGCACCCAGACAGGTCTCAATCAGCCCCAGCATTTT. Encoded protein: CASTQTGLNQPQHF.

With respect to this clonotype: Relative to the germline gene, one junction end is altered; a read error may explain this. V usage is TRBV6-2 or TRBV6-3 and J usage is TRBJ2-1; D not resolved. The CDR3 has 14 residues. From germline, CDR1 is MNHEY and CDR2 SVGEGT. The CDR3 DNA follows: TGTGTCAGCCGGCCGTCGAGCTCCTACAATGAGCAGTTCTTC. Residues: CVSRPSSSYNEQFF.

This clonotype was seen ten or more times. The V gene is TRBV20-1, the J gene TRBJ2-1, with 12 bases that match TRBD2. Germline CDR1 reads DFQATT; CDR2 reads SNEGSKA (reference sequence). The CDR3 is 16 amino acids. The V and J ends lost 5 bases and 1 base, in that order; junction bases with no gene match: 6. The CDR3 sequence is CSAGGLAGNSYNEQFF. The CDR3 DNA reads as TGCAGTGCTGGCGGACTAGCGGGGAATTCCTACAATGAGCAGTTCTTC.

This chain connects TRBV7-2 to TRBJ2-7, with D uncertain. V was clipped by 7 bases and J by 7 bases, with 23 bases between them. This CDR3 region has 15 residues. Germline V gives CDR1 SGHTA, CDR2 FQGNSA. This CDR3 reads CASNPGSGLKNEQYF. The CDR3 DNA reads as TGTGCCAGCAACCCGGGCTCGGGCCTGAAAAATGAGCAGTACTTC.

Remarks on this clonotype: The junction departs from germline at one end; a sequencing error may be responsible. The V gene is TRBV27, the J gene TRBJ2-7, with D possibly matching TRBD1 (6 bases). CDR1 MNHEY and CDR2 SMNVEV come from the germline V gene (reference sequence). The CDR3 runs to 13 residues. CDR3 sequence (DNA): TGTGCCGGCAGAAAACAGGGACCCTACGAGCAGTACTTC. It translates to CAGRKQGPYEQYF.

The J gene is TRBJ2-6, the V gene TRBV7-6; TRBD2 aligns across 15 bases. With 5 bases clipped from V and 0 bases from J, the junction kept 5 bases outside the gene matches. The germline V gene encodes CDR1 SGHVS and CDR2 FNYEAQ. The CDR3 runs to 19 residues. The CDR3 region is CASSPGLAGGVSGANVLTF. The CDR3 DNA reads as TGTGCCAGCAGCCCCGGACTAGCGGGAGGGGTCTCTGGGGCCAACGTCCTGACTTTC.

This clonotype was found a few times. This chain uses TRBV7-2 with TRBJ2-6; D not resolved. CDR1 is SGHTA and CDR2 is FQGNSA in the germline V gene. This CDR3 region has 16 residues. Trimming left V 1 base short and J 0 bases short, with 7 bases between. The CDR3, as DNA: TGTGCCAGCAGCTTAGAGCGTAGCTCTGGGGCCAACGTCCTGACTTTC. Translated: CASSLERSSGANVLTF.

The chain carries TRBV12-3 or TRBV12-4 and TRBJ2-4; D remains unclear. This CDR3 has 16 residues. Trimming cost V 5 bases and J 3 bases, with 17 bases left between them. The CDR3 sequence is CASSPVVGKGKNIQYF. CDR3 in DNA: TGTGCCAGCAGTCCCGTGGTGGGGAAAGGCAAAAACATTCAGTACTTC.

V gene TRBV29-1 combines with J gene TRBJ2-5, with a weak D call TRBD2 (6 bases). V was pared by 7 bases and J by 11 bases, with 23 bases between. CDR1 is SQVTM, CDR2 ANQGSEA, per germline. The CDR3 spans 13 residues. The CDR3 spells CSGGDLSGNEQYF. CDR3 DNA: TGCAGCGGGGGGGATTTGTCGGGGAATGAGCAGTACTTC.

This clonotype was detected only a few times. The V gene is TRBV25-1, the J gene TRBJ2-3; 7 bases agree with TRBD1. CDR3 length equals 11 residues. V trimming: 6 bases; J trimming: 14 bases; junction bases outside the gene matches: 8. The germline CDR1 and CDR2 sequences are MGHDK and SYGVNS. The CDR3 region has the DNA TGTGCCAGCAGCGAACAGGGGTATGGGTATTTT. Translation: CASSEQGYGYF.

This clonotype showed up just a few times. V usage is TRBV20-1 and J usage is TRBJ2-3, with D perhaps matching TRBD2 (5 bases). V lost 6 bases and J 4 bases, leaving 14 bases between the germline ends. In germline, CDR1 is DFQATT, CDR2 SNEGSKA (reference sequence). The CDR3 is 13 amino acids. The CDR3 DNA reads TGCAGTGCCCCTCTTGAGGGTCCAGATACGCAGTATTTT. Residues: CSAPLEGPDTQYF.

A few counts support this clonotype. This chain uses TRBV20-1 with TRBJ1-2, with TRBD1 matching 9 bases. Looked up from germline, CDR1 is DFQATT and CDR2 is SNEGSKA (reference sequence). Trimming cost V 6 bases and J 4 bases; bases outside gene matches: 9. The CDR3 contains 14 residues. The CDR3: CSAPDRGKIYGYTF. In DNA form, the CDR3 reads TGCAGTGCCCCGGACAGGGGCAAAATCTATGGCTACACCTTC.

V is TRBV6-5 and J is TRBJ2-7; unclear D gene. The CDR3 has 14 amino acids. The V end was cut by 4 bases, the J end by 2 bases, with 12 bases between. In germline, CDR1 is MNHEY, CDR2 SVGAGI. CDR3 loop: CASSSPTGTYEQYF. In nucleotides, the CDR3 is TGTGCCAGCAGTTCCCCAACTGGAACCTACGAGCAGTACTTC.

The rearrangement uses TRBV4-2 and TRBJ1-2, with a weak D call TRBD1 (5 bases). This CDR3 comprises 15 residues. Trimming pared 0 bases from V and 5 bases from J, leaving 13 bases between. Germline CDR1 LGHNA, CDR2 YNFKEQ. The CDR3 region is CASSQEDRRQYGYTF. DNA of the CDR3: TGTGCCAGCAGCCAAGAAGACAGAAGGCAATATGGCTACACCTTC.

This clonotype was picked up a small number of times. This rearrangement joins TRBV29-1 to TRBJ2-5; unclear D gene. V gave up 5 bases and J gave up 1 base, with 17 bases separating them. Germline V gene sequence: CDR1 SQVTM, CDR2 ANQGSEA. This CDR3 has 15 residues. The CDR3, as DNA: TGCAGCGTTTCCCACTGGCGGCGGACCCAAGAGACCCAGTACTTC. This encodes CSVSHWRRTQETQYF.